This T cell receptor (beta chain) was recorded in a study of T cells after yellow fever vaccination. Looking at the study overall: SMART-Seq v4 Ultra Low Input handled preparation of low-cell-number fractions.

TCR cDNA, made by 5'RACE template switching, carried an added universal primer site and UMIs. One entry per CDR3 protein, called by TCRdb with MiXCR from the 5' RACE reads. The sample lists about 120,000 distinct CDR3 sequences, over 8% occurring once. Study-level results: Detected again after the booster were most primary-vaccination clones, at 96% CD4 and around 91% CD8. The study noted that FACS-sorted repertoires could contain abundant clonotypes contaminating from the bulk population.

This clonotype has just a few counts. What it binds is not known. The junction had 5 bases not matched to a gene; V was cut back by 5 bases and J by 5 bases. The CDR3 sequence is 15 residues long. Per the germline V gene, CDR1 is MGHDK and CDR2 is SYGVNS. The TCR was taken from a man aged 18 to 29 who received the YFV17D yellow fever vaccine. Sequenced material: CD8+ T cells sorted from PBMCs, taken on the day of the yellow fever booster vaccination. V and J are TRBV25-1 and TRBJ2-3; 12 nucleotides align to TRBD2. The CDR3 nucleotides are TGTGCCAGCAGTACCCTAGCGGGGGGGCAAGATACGCAGTATTTT. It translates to CASSTLAGGQDTQYF. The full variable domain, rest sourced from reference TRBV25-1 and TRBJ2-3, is EADIYQTPRYLVIGTGKKITLECSQTMGHDKMYWYQQDPGMELHLIHYSYGVNSTEKGDLSSESTVSRIRTEHFPLTLESARPSHTSQYLCASSTLAGGQDTQYFGPGTRLTVL.